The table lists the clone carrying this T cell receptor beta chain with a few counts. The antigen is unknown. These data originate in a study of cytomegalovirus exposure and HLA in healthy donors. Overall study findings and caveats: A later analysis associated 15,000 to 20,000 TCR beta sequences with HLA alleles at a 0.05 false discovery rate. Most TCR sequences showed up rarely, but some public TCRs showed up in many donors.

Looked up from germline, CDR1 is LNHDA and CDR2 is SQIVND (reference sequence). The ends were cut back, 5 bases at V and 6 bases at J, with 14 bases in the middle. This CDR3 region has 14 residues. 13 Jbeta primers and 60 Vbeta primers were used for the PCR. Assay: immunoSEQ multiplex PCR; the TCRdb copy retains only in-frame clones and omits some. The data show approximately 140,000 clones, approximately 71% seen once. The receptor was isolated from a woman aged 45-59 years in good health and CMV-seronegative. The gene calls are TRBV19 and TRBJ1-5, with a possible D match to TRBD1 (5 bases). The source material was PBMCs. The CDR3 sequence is CASSLDSSSQPQHF. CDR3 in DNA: TGTGCCAGTAGTCTCGACAGTTCGTCTCAGCCCCAGCATTTT.